These T cell receptor beta chains were read from a single sample in a study of T cell repertoires in cytomegalovirus infection. These receptors are not linked to any known antigen. A single record per CDR3 protein comes from TCRdb applying MiXCR to the reads. The sample contains about 740,000 distinct CDR3 sequences, roughly 36% of which appear only once. Sequencing used cultured PBMCs, obtained from culture after CMV antigen stimulation. Source of these receptors: a human donor in good health (CMV status not recorded). Some clones in this sample may be carry-over from other donors' samples. The CDR3 runs from the conserved cysteine through the conserved F or W. Fields, in order: clone size, J gene, V gene, CDR3 protein. The size entry is marked missing in some rows and otherwise reads once, few, many or a size class.

clone size: .
J gene: TRBJ2-5
V gene: TRBV19
CDR3 protein: CASSIPGTAGTQYF

clone size: few
J gene: TRBJ2-2
V gene: TRBV7-2
CDR3 protein: CASSPTHRIGTGELFF

clone size: many
J gene: TRBJ1-4
V gene: TRBV7-2
CDR3 protein: CASSWSVREKLFF

clone size: .
J gene: TRBJ1-3
V gene: TRBV6-2/TRBV6-3
CDR3 protein: CASSRQSYSGNTIYF

clone size: .
J gene: TRBJ1-5
V gene: TRBV2
CDR3 protein: CASSGWRGFNQPQHF

clone size: .
J gene: TRBJ2-3
V gene: TRBV11-2
CDR3 protein: CASSFAVADTQYF

clone size: .
J gene: TRBJ1-5
V gene: TRBV6-1
CDR3 protein: CASSEQLKGSNQPQHF

clone size: .
J gene: TRBJ2-2
V gene: TRBV20-1
CDR3 protein: CSARDPLVGELFF

clone size: .
J gene: TRBJ2-1
V gene: TRBV12-3/TRBV12-4
CDR3 protein: CASSLGGKDNEQFF

clone size: .
J gene: TRBJ1-1
V gene: TRBV20-1
CDR3 protein: CSASQGDGEAFF

clone size: .
J gene: TRBJ1-5
V gene: TRBV18
CDR3 protein: CASSPSGGGDQPQHF

clone size: .
J gene: TRBJ1-1
V gene: TRBV6-1
CDR3 protein: CASSGEDWAFF

clone size: .
J gene: TRBJ1-2
V gene: TRBV29-1
CDR3 protein: CSVTTGVGYGYTF

clone size: few
J gene: TRBJ2-7
V gene: TRBV7-2
CDR3 protein: CASSRYRGLEF

clone size: .
J gene: TRBJ2-2
V gene: TRBV7-6
CDR3 protein: CASSPPPGGGEAGELFF

clone size: many
J gene: TRBJ1-6
V gene: TRBV6-5
CDR3 protein: CASSYQILGSSYNSPLHF

clone size: .
J gene: TRBJ2-3
V gene: TRBV2
CDR3 protein: CATRRRTDTQYF

clone size: .
J gene: TRBJ2-7
V gene: TRBV27
CDR3 protein: CASSKGQGAYEQYF

clone size: .
J gene: TRBJ1-6
V gene: TRBV20-1
CDR3 protein: CSASFHTGNSPLHF

clone size: .
J gene: TRBJ1-6
V gene: TRBV7-6
CDR3 protein: CASSSNPQGARSPLHF

clone size: few
J gene: TRBJ1-2
V gene: TRBV7-2
CDR3 protein: CASSSDHLSGYTF

clone size: .
J gene: TRBJ2-2
V gene: TRBV20-1
CDR3 protein: CSAAAAAGNTGELFF

clone size: .
J gene: TRBJ1-2
V gene: TRBV14
CDR3 protein: CASSQIWGKDYGYTF

clone size: .
J gene: TRBJ1-5
V gene: TRBV5-1
CDR3 protein: CASSLDQNQPQHF

clone size: few
J gene: TRBJ1-1
V gene: TRBV12-3/TRBV12-4
CDR3 protein: CASSLTRTGEAFF

clone size: .
J gene: TRBJ1-1
V gene: TRBV7-6
CDR3 protein: CASSHPPRNRKAFF

clone size: .
J gene: TRBJ2-5
V gene: TRBV6-1
CDR3 protein: CASSEEPSGGPYQETQYF

clone size: .
J gene: TRBJ2-7
V gene: TRBV28
CDR3 protein: CASSFGGGAPYEQYF

clone size: few
J gene: TRBJ2-1
V gene: TRBV7-8
CDR3 protein: CASSLPSGSVNEQFF

clone size: few
J gene: TRBJ1-1
V gene: TRBV7-6
CDR3 protein: CASSPMGEDTEAFF

clone size: few
J gene: TRBJ1-2
V gene: TRBV7-2
CDR3 protein: CASSLGWENYGYTF

clone size: many
J gene: TRBJ1-1
V gene: TRBV7-2
CDR3 protein: CASSLVLGNTEAFF

clone size: .
J gene: TRBJ1-2
V gene: TRBV20-1
CDR3 protein: CSARHGVGYGYTF

clone size: .
J gene: TRBJ1-5
V gene: TRBV2
CDR3 protein: CASTPDSNQPQHF

clone size: .
J gene: TRBJ1-2
V gene: TRBV12-3/TRBV12-4
CDR3 protein: CATRGAAGYTF

clone size: .
J gene: TRBJ2-1
V gene: TRBV20-1
CDR3 protein: CSASWPSGYNEQFF

clone size: few
J gene: TRBJ1-2
V gene: TRBV11-2
CDR3 protein: CASSLDRVVYGYTF

clone size: few
J gene: TRBJ2-1
V gene: TRBV27
CDR3 protein: CASSLYSPRHSYNEQFF

clone size: .
J gene: TRBJ1-1
V gene: TRBV6-2/TRBV6-3
CDR3 protein: CASSQGQGDFF

clone size: .
J gene: TRBJ2-1
V gene: TRBV6-1
CDR3 protein: CASSLLGQFF

clone size: few
J gene: TRBJ2-1
V gene: TRBV14
CDR3 protein: CASSPQAGGQFF

clone size: .
J gene: TRBJ2-1
V gene: TRBV6-2/TRBV6-3
CDR3 protein: CASSYSTSGLEQFF

clone size: few
J gene: TRBJ1-5
V gene: TRBV7-9
CDR3 protein: CASSLDRGRSNQPQHF

clone size: many
J gene: TRBJ1-2
V gene: TRBV20-1
CDR3 protein: CSASQHSNYGYTF

clone size: .
J gene: TRBJ1-5
V gene: TRBV6-1
CDR3 protein: CASRTYDRAEHF

clone size: .
J gene: TRBJ2-2
V gene: TRBV6-2/TRBV6-3
CDR3 protein: CASEYPGELFF

clone size: many
J gene: TRBJ1-1
V gene: TRBV19
CDR3 protein: CASSQRGGGTEAFF

clone size: .
J gene: TRBJ2-1
V gene: TRBV24-1
CDR3 protein: CATSDPSGTGLQFF

clone size: .
J gene: TRBJ2-2
V gene: TRBV2
CDR3 protein: CASVTGTSGYTGELFF

clone size: many
J gene: TRBJ2-7
V gene: TRBV7-2
CDR3 protein: CASSLGHPTSEQYF

clone size: .
J gene: TRBJ2-2
V gene: TRBV7-2
CDR3 protein: CASSLANPGLSGELFF

clone size: few
J gene: TRBJ2-5
V gene: TRBV7-9
CDR3 protein: CASSPTLKVQETQYF

clone size: once
J gene: TRBJ1-2
V gene: TRBV18
CDR3 protein: CASSPRGQEDYGYTF

clone size: .
J gene: TRBJ2-7
V gene: TRBV6-2/TRBV6-3
CDR3 protein: CASSYGTGYGEQYF

clone size: few
J gene: TRBJ2-3
V gene: TRBV9
CDR3 protein: CASRREGTDTQYF